This entry is about one TCR beta chain. Prior to thyroid surgery, none of the patients had received any treatment. This sample was included in a study of metastatic and nonmetastatic thyroid tumors. Germline CDR1 reads DFQATT; CDR2 reads SNEGSKA (reference sequence). V lost 6 bases to trimming and J lost 0 bases, with 15 bases between them. The CDR3 runs to 14 residues. TCRdb reassembled clones from the PCR reads with MiXCR. The sample lists 35,000 to 40,000 clones, around a sixth occurring once. The TCR sequence derives from a female donor with papillary thyroid cancer or a benign thyroid nodule (not recorded which). Some clones in this sample may be carry-over from other donors' samples. The rearrangement links TRBV20-1 to TRBJ2-7; maybe TRBD2 (5 bases). Sequencing input: tumor tissue. CDR3 loop: CSAGDKRSSYEQYF. The CDR3 DNA sequence: TGCAGTGCGGGAGACAAAAGGAGCTCCTACGAGCAGTACTTC.